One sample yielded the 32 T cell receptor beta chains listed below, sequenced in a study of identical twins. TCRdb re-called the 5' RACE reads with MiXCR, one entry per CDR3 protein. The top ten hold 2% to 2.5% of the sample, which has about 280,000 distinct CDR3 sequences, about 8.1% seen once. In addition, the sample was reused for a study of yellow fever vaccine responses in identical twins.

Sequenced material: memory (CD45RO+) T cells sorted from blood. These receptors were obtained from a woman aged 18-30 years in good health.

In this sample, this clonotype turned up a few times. This chain's CDR3 is CASSPQDRGRCEQYV. The DNA of the CDR3 is TGTGCCAGCTCACCCCAGGACAGGGGGAGATGTGAGCAGTACGTC. The V gene is TRBV18, the J gene TRBJ2-7; the match to TRBD1 covers 10 bases. This CDR3 contains 15 residues. Trimming took 3 bases from V and 7 from J; bases not matched to a gene: 9. CDR1 is KGHSH and CDR2 is LQKENI in the germline V gene.

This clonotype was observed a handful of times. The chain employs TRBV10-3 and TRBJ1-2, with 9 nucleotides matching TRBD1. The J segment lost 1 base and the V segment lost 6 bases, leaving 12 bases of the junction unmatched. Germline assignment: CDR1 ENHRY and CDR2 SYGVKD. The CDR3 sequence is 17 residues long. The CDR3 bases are TGTGCCATCAGGACCGACAGGGGGGACACCCTTAACTATGGCTACACCTTC. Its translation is CAIRTDRGDTLNYGYTF.

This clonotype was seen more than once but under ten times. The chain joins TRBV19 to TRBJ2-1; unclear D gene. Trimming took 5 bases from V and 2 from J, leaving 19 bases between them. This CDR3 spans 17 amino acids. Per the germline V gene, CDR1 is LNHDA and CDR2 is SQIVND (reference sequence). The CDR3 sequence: CASSPDPAAKAYNEQFF. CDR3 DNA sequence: TGTGCCAGTAGTCCCGATCCGGCGGCTAAGGCCTACAATGAGCAGTTCTTC.

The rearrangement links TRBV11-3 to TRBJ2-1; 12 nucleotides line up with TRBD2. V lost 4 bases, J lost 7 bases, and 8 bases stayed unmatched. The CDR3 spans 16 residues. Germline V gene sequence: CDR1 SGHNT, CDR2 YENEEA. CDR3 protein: CASSSALAGGSNEQFF. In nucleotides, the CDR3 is TGTGCCAGCAGCTCTGCCCTAGCGGGAGGGTCAAATGAGCAGTTCTTC.

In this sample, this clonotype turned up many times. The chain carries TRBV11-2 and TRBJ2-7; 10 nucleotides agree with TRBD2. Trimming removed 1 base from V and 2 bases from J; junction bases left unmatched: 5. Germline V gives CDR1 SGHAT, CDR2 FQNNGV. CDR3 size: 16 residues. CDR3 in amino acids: CASSLGTSGTTYEQYF. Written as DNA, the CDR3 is TGTGCCAGCAGCTTAGGGACTAGCGGTACCACCTACGAGCAGTACTTC. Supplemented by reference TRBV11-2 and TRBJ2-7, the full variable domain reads EAGVAQSPRYKIIEKRQSVAFWCNPISGHATLYWYQQILGQGPKLLIQFQNNGVVDDSQLPKDRFSAERLKGVDSTLKIQPAKLEDSAVYLCASSLGTSGTTYEQYFGPGTRLTVT.

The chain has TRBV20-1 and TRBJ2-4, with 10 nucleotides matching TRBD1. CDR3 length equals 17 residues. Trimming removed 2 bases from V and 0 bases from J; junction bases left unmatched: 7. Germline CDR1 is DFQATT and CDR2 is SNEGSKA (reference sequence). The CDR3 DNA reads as TGCAGTGCTAGAACGACAGGGGGCCGATTAGCCAAAAACATTCAGTACTTC. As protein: CSARTTGGRLAKNIQYF.

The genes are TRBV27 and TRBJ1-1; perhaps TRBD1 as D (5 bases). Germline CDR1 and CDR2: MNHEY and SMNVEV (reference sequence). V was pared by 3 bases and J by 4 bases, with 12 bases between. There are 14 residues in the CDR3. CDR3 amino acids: CASSFGGFGTEAFF. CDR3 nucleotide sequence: TGTGCCAGCAGTTTTGGGGGGTTCGGCACTGAAGCTTTCTTT.

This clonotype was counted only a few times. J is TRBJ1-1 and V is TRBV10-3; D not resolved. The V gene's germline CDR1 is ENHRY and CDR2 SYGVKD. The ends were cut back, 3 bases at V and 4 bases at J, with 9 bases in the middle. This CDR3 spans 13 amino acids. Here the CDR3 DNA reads TGTGCCATCAGTGACCGAGGTAGCACTGAAGCTTTCTTT. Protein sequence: CAISDRGSTEAFF.

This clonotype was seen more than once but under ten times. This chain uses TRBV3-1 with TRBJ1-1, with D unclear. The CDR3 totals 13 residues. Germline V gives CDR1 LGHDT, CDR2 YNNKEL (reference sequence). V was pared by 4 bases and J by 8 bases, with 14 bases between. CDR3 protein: CASSPGVYGEAFF. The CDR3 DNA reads TGTGCCAGCAGCCCCGGGGTGTACGGCGAAGCTTTCTTT.

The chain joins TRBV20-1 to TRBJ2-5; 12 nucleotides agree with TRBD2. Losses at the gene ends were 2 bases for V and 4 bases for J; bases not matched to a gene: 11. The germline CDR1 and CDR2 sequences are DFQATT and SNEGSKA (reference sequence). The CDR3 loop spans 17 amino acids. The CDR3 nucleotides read TGCAGTGCTAGACTAGCGGGGGGGCCGGGTGGGGGAGAGACCCAGTACTTC. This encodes CSARLAGGPGGGETQYF.

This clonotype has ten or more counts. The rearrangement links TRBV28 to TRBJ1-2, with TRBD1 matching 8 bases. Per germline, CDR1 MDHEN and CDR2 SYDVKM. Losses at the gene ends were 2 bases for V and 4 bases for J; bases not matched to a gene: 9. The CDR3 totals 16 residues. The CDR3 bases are TGTGCCAGCAGTTTAGGCGGACAGGGTTTGAGCTATGGCTACACCTTC. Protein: CASSLGGQGLSYGYTF.

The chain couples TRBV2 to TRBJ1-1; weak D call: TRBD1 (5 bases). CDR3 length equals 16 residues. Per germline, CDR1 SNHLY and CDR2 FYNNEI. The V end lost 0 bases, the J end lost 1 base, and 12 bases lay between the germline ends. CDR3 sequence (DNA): TGTGCCAGCAGTGAAGCGGCCGGGACCGCGAACACTGAAGCTTTCTTT. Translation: CASSEAAGTANTEAFF.

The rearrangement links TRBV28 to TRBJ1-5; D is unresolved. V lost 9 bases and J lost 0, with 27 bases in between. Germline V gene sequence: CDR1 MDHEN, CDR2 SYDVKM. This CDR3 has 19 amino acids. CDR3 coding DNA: TGTGCCAGGGGCACCGGGCTCCTCTGCTCAAAGAATAGCAATCAGCCCCAGCATTTT. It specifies CARGTGLLCSKNSNQPQHF.

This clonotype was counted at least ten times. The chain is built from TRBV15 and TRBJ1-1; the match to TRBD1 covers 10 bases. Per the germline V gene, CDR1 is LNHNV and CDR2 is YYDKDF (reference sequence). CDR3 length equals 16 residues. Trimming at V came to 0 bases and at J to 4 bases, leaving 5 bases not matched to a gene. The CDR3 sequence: CATSREGGTGVTEAFF. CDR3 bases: TGTGCCACCAGCAGAGAGGGAGGGACAGGGGTCACTGAAGCTTTCTTT.

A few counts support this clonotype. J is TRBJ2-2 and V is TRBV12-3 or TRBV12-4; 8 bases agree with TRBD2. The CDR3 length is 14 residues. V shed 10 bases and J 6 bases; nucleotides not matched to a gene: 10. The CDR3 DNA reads TGTGCCACCCAGGGACTAGACGGCGCCGGGGAGCTGTTTTTT. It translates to CATQGLDGAGELFF.

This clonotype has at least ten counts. The CDR3 reads CSAQDFFKNTGELFF. The CDR3, as DNA: TGCAGTGCTCAGGACTTTTTTAAGAACACCGGGGAGCTGTTTTTT. This sequence joins TRBV20-1 and TRBJ2-2; tentatively, D is TRBD2 (5 bases). The CDR3 covers 15 residues. V shed 5 bases and J shed 1 base, with 14 bases lying between them. CDR1 is DFQATT and CDR2 is SNEGSKA in the germline V gene (reference sequence).

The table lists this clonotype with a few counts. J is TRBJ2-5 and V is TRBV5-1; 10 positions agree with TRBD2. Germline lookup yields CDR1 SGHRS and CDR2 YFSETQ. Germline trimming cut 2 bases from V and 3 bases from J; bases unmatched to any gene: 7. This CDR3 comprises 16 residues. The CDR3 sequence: CASSFTGTSVEETQYF. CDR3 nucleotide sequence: TGCGCCAGCAGCTTTACCGGGACTAGCGTAGAAGAGACCCAGTACTTC. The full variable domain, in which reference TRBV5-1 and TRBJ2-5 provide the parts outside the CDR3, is KAGVTQTPRYLIKTRGQQVTLSCSPISGHRSVSWYQQTPGQGLQFLFEYFSETQRNKGNFPGRFSGRQFSNSRSEMNVSTLELGDSALYLCASSFTGTSVEETQYFGPGTRLLVL.

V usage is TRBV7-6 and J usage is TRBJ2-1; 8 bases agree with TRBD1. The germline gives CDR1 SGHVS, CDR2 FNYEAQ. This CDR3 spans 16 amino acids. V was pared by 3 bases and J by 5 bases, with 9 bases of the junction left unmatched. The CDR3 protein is CASSFNTGTGNNEQFF. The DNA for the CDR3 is TGTGCCAGCAGCTTCAATACCGGGACAGGAAACAATGAGCAGTTCTTC.

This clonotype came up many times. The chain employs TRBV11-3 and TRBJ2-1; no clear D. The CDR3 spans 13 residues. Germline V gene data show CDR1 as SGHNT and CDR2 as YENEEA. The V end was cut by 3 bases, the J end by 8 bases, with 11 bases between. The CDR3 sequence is CASSFLASDEQFF. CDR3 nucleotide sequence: TGTGCCAGCAGCTTTCTTGCCTCGGATGAGCAGTTCTTC.

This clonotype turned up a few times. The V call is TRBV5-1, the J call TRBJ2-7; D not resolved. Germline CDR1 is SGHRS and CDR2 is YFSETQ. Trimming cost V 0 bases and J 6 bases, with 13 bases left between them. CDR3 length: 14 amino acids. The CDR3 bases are TGCGCCAGCAGCTTGGGCCTAGGGTTCGCCGAGCAGTACTTC. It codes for CASSLGLGFAEQYF.

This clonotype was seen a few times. The CDR3: CASSSGDRSTGELFF. CDR3 bases: TGCGCCAGCAGCTCAGGGGACAGGTCAACCGGGGAGCTGTTTTTT. This chain joins TRBV5-1 and TRBJ2-2; 8 bases are shared with TRBD1. This CDR3 contains 15 residues. V lost 3 bases to trimming and J lost 5 bases; unmatched junction nucleotides: 6. Per the germline V gene, CDR1 is SGHRS and CDR2 is YFSETQ.

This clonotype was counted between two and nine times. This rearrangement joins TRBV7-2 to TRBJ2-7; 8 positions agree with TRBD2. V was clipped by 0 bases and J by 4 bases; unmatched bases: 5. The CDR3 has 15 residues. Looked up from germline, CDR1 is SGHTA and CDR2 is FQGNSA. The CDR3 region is CASSLASGSLYEQYF. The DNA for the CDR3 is TGTGCCAGCAGCTTAGCGAGCGGGAGTTTATACGAGCAGTACTTC.

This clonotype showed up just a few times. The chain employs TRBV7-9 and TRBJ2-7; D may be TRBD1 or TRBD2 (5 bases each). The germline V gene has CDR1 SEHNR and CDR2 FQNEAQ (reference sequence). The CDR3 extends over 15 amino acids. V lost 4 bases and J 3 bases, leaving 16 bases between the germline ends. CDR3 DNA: TGTGCCAGCAGCTCATCCCGGGACGGTTTCTACGAGCAGTACTTC. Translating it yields CASSSSRDGFYEQYF.

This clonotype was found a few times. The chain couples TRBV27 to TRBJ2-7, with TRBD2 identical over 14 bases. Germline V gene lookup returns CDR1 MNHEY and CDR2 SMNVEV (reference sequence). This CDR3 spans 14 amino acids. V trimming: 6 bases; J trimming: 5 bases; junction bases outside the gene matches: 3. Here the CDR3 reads CASRGLAGVHEQYF. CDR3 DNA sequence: TGTGCCAGCAGGGGACTAGCGGGAGTCCACGAGCAGTACTTC.

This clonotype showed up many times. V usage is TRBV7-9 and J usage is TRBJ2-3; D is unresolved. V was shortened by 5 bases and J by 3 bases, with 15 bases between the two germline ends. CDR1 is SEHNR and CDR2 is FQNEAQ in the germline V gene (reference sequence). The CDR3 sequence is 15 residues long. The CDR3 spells CASSPHGSGTDTQYF. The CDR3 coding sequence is TGTGCCAGCAGCCCCCACGGGTCGGGTACAGATACGCAGTATTTT.

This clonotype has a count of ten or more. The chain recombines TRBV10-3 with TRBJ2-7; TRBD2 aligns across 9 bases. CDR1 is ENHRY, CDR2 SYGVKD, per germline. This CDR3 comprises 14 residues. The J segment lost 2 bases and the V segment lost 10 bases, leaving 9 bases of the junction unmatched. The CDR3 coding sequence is TGTGCCACGCGACTAGCGGATTTACCCTACGAGCAGTACTTC. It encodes CATRLADLPYEQYF.

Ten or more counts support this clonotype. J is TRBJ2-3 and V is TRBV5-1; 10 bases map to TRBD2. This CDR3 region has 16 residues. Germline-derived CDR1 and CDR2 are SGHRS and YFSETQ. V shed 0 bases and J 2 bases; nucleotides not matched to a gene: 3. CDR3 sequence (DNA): TGCGCCAGCAGCTTGGTGCTAGCGGGAGCCACAGATACGCAGTATTTT. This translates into CASSLVLAGATDTQYF. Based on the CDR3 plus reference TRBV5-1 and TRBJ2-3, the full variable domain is KAGVTQTPRYLIKTRGQQVTLSCSPISGHRSVSWYQQTPGQGLQFLFEYFSETQRNKGNFPGRFSGRQFSNSRSEMNVSTLELGDSALYLCASSLVLAGATDTQYFGPGTRLTVL.

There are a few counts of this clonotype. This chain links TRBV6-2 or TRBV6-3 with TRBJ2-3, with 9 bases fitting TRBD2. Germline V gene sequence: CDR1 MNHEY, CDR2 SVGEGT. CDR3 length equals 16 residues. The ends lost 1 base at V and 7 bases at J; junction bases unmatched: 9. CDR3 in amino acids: CASSYWKAGGGYTQYF. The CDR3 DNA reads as TGTGCCAGCAGTTACTGGAAAGCGGGGGGCGGGTATACGCAGTATTTT.

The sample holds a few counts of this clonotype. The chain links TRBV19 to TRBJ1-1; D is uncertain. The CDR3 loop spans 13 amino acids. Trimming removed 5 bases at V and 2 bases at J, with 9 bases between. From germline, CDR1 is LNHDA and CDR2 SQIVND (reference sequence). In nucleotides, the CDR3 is TGTGCCAGTAGTCTCTATATTAACACTGAAGCTTTCTTT. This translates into CASSLYINTEAFF.

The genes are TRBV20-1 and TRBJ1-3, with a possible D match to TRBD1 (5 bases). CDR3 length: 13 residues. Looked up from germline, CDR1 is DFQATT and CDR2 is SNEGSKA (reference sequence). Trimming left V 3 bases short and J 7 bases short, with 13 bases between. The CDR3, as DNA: TGCAGTGCTAGCCCCAGGGTTGGTAACACCATATATTTT. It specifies CSASPRVGNTIYF.

CDR3 nucleotide sequence: TGTGCCAGCAGTGAAGAGGGTACTGGGGACCAGTACTTC. Amino acid sequence: CASSEEGTGDQYF. The chain carries TRBV2 and TRBJ2-5; no reliable D call. Germline V lookup: CDR1 SNHLY, CDR2 FYNNEI. Trimming removed 1 base from V and 10 bases from J, with 13 bases in between. This CDR3 spans 13 amino acids.

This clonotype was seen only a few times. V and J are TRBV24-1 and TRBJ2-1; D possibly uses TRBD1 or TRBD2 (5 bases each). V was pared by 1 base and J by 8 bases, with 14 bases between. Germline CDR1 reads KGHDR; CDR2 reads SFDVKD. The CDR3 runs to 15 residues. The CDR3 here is CATSDFSGSLDEQFF. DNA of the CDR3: TGTGCCACCAGTGATTTTTCAGGGAGCCTAGATGAGCAGTTCTTC.